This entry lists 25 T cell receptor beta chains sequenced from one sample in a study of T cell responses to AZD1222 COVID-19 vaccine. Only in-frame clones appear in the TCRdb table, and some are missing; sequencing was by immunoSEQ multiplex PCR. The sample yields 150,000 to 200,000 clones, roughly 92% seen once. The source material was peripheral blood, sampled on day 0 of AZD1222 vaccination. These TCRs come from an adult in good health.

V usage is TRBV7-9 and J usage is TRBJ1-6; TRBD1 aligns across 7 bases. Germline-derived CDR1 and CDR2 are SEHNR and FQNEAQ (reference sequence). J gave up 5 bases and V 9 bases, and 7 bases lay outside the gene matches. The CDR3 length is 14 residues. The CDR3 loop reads CASKGGADNSPLHF. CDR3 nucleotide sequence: TGTGCCAGTAAAGGGGGCGCGGATAATTCACCCCTCCACTTT.

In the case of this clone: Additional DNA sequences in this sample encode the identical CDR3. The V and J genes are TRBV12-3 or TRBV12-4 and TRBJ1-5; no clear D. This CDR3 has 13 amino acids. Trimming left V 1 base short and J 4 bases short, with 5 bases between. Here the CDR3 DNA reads TGTGCCAGCAGTTTAGGGCAGAATCAGCCCCAGCATTTT. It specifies CASSLGQNQPQHF.

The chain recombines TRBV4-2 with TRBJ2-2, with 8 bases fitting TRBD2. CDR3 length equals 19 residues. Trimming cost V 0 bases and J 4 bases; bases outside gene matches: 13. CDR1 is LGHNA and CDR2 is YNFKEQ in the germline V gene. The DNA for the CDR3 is TGTGCCAGCAGCCAAGAATTTAGTGGGCTAGCGGGTTCCACCGGGGAGCTGTTTTTT. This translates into CASSQEFSGLAGSTGELFF.

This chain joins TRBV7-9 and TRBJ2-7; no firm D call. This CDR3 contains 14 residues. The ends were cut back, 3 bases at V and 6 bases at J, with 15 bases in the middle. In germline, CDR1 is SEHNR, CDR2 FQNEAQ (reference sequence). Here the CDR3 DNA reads TGTGCCAGCAGCTTCGGGTCCGCGGCCCCCGAGCAGTACTTC. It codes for CASSFGSAAPEQYF.

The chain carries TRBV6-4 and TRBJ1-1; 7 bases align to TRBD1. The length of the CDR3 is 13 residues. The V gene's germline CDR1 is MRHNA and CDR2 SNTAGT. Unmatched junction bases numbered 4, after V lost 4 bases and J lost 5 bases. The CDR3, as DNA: TGTGCCAGCAGTGCAACAGGGGCAACTGAAGCTTTCTTT. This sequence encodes CASSATGATEAFF.

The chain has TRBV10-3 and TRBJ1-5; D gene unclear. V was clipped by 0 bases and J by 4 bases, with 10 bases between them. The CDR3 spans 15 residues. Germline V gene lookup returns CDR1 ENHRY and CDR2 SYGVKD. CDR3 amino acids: CAISESGRGNQPQHF. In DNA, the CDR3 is TGTGCCATCAGTGAGTCGGGTCGAGGAAATCAGCCCCAGCATTTT.

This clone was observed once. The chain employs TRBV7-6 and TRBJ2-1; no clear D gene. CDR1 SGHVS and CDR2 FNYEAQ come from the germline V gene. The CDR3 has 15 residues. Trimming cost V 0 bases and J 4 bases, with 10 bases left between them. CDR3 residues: CASSLAQSSYNEQFF. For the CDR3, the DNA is TGTGCCAGCAGCTTAGCCCAATCGAGTTACAATGAGCAGTTCTTC.

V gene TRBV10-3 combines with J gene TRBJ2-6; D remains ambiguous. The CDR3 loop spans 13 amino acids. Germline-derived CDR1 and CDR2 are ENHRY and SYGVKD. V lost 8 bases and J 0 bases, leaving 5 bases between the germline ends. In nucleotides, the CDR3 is TGTGCCATCGAAAGCTCTGGGGCCAACGTCCTGACTTTC. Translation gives CAIESSGANVLTF.

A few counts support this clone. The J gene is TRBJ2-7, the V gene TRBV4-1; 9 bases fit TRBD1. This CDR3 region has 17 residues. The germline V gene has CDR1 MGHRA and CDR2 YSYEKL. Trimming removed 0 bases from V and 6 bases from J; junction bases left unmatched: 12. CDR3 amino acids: CASSQELRPGQGSEQYF. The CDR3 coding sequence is TGCGCCAGCAGCCAAGAATTGCGCCCGGGACAGGGCTCCGAGCAGTACTTC.

CDR3 DNA sequence: TGCGCCAGCAGTAATTACGACAGGAGAACTCAGGTCGGGGACGAGCAGTACTTC. Its protein is CASSNYDRRTQVGDEQYF. The chain couples TRBV5-1 to TRBJ2-7, with D possibly TRBD1 on 6 matching bases. CDR1 and CDR2 from the germline V gene are SGHRS and YFSETQ. This CDR3 is 18 amino acids long. Deletions cut 5 bases from V and 5 bases from J, with 29 bases between.

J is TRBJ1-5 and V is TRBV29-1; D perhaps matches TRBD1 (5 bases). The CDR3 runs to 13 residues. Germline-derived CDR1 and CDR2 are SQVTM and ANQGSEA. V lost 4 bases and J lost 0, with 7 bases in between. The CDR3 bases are TGCAGCGTTGGGGGGAATAGCAATCAGCCCCAGCATTTT. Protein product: CSVGGNSNQPQHF.

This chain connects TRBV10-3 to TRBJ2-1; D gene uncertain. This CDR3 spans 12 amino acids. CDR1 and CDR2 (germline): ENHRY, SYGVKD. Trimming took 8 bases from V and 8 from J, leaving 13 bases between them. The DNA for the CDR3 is TGTGCCATCGCTAGTGTCTCCTATGAGCAGTTCTTC. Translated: CAIASVSYEQFF.

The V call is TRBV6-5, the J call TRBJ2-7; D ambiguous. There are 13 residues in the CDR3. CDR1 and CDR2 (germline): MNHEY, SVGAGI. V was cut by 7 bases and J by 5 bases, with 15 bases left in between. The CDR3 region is CASIGQSSHEQYF. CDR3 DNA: TGTGCCAGCATCGGGCAGTCTTCCCACGAGCAGTACTTC.

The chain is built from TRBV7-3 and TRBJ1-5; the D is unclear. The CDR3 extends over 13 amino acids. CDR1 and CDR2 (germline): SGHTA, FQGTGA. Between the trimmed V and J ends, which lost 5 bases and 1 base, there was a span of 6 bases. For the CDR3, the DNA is TGTGCCAGCAGCCCCTTGAGCAATCAGCCCCAGCATTTT. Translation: CASSPLSNQPQHF.

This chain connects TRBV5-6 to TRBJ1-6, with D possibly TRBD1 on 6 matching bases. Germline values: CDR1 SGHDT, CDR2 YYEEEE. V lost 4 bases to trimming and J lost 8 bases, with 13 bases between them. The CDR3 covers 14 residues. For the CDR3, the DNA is TGTGCCAGCAGCCCTCTGGGGGGCGATTCACCCCTCCACTTT. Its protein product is CASSPLGGDSPLHF.

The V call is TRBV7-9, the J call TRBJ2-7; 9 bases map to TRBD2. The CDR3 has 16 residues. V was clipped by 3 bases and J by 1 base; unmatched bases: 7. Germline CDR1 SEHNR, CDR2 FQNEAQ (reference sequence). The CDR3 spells CASSFLSGRQSYEQYF. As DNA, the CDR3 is TGTGCCAGCAGCTTCCTGAGCGGGAGGCAATCCTACGAGCAGTACTTC. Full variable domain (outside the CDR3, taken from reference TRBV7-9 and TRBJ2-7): DTGVSQNPRHKITKRGQNVTFRCDPISEHNRLYWYRQTLGQGPEFLTYFQNEAQLEKSRLLSDRFSAERPKGSFSTLEIQRTEQGDSAMYLCASSFLSGRQSYEQYFGPGTRLTVT.

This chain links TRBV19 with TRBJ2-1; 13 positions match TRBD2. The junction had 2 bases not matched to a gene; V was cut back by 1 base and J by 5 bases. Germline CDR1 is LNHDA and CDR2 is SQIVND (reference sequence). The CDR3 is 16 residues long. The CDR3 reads CASSIGLAGGNNEQFF. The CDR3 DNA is TGTGCCAGTAGTATAGGACTAGCGGGAGGCAACAATGAGCAGTTCTTC. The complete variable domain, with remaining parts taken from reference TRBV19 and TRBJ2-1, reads DGGITQSPKYLFRKEGQNVTLSCEQNLNHDAMYWYRQDPGQGLRLIYYSQIVNDFQKGDIAEGYSVSREKKESFPLTVTSAQKNPTAFYLCASSIGLAGGNNEQFFGPGTRLTVL.

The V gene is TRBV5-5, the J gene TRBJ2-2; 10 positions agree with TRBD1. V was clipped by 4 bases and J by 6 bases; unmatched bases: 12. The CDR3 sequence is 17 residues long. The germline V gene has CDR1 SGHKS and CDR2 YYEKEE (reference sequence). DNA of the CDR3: TGTGCCAGCAGCGAAGACAGGGGGCGCGAGAGGGCCGGGGAGCTGTTTTTT. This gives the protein CASSEDRGRERAGELFF.

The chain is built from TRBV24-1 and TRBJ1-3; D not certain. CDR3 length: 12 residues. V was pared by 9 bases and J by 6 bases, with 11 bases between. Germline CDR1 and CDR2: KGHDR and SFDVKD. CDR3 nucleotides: TGTGCCACCCACAAAGGCGCAAACACCATATATTTT. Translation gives CATHKGANTIYF.

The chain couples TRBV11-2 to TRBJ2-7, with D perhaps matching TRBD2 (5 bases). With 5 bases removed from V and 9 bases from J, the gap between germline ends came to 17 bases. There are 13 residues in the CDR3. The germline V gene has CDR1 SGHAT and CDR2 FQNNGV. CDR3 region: CASSPSSSSAQYF. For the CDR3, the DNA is TGTGCCAGCAGCCCCTCTAGCAGTTCCGCGCAGTACTTC.

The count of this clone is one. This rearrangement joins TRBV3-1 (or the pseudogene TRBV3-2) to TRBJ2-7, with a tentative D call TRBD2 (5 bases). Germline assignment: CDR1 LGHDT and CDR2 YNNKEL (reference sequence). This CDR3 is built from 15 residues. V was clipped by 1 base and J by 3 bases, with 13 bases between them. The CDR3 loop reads CASSQVRRRHYEQYF. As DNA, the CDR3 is TGTGCCAGCAGCCAAGTTCGCAGGAGGCACTACGAGCAGTACTTC.

Written as DNA, the CDR3 is TGTGCCAGCAGCTTGCCCCGGGACAGGGGAATCAACACTGAAGCTTTCTTT. The encoded protein is CASSLPRDRGINTEAFF. V and J are TRBV5-8 and TRBJ1-1; 10 bases are a match to TRBD1. V trimming: 1 base; J trimming: 2 bases; junction bases outside the gene matches: 8. This CDR3 has 17 amino acids. Germline CDR1 and CDR2: SGHTS and YDEGEE.

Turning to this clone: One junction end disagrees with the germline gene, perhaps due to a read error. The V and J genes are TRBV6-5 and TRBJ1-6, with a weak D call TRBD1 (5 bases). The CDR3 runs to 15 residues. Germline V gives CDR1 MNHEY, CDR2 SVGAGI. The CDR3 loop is CASRTGTVYTSPLHF. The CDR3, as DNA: TGTGCCAGCAGAACCGGGACCGTCTATACTTCACCCCTCCACTTT.

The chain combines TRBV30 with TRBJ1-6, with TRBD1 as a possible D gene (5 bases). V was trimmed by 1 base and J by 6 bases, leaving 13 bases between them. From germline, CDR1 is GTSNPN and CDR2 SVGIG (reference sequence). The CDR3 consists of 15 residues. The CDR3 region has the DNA TGTGCCTGGAGTGGAGGCCGAGACAGTAATTCACCCCTCCACTTT. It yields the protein CAWSGGRDSNSPLHF.

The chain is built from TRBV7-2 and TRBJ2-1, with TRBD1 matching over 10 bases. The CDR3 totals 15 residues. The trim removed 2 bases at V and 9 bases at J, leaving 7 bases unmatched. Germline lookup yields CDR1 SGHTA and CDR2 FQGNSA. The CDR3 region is CASSLWDRGVGEQFF. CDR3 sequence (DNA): TGTGCCAGCAGCTTATGGGACAGGGGAGTAGGTGAGCAGTTCTTC.